Each of the 21 T cell receptor beta chains below was sequenced from the same sample in a study of OX40 agonist ivuxolimab in advanced cancers. Here immunoSEQ multiplex PCR was the method, and the copy in TCRdb shows in-frame clones only, minus some. The sample has some 61,000 clones, roughly 80% seen once. This specimen was CD4+ or CD8+ T cells sorted from blood, taken in a trial of the OX40 agonist ivuxolimab. The receptors here all came from an adult with an advanced solid tumor such as melanoma, head and neck, liver or kidney cancer.

CDR3 residues: CASSAQRLNTEAFF. For the CDR3, the DNA is TGTGCCAGCAGCGCACAACGGCTGAACACTGAAGCTTTCTTT. The J gene is TRBJ1-1, the V gene TRBV11-2; D ambiguous. Per the germline V gene, CDR1 is SGHAT and CDR2 is FQNNGV. There are 14 residues in the CDR3. V gave up 5 bases and J gave up 0 bases, with 10 bases separating them.

J is TRBJ2-3 and V is TRBV6-5, with D possibly being TRBD1 (5 bases). The CDR3 loop spans 12 amino acids. Per the germline V gene, CDR1 is MNHEY and CDR2 is SVGAGI. V was cut by 6 bases and J by 6 bases, with 10 bases left in between. The CDR3 spells CASRTTDDTQYF. The CDR3 bases are TGTGCCAGCAGAACGACAGACGATACGCAGTATTTT.

This clone was seen a few times. This rearrangement joins TRBV28 to TRBJ1-5; tentatively, D is TRBD1 (6 bases). Between the trimmed V and J ends, which lost 6 bases and 1 base, there was a span of 19 bases. The CDR3 spans 17 residues. Germline V gene lookup returns CDR1 MDHEN and CDR2 SYDVKM. This CDR3 is CASRKYQGQGSNQPQHF. CDR3 DNA sequence: TGTGCCAGCAGAAAATACCAGGGGCAGGGAAGCAATCAGCCCCAGCATTTT.

This clone was counted only a few times. The chain is built from TRBV27 and TRBJ1-4; D is perhaps TRBD1 (6 bases). The CDR3 is 14 amino acids. V dropped 8 bases and J dropped 3 bases, with 13 bases sitting between them. In germline, CDR1 is MNHEY, CDR2 SMNVEV (reference sequence). The CDR3 sequence: CASRPGQSNEKLFF. CDR3 nucleotides: TGTGCCAGCCGACCGGGACAATCTAATGAAAAACTGTTTTTT. Full variable domain (remainder filled in from reference TRBV27 and TRBJ1-4): EAQVTQNPRYLITVTGKKLTVTCSQNMNHEYMSWYRQDPGLGLRQIYYSMNVEVTDKGDVPEGYKVSRKEKRNFPLILESPSPNQTSLYFCASRPGQSNEKLFFGSGTQLSVL.

CDR3 sequence reads: CSATSGGSTDTQYF. For the CDR3, the DNA is TGCAGCGCTACTAGCGGGGGGTCCACAGATACGCAGTATTTT. The rearrangement links TRBV29-1 to TRBJ2-3, with 12 bases aligning to TRBD2. Germline CDR1 is SQVTM and CDR2 is ANQGSEA. The CDR3 has 14 amino acids. J lost 2 bases, V lost 7 bases, and 4 bases had no gene match.

This chain links TRBV5-1 with TRBJ2-2, with D possibly matching TRBD1 (5 bases). The V gene lost 0 bases and the J gene lost 2 bases, with 11 bases spanning the gap. The CDR3 is made up of 16 amino acids. Looked up from germline, CDR1 is SGHRS and CDR2 is YFSETQ. The CDR3 spells CASSLVGGANTGELFF. The CDR3 bases are TGCGCCAGCAGCTTGGTGGGTGGGGCCAACACCGGGGAGCTGTTTTTT. The full variable domain, completed using reference TRBV5-1 and TRBJ2-2, is KAGVTQTPRYLIKTRGQQVTLSCSPISGHRSVSWYQQTPGQGLQFLFEYFSETQRNKGNFPGRFSGRQFSNSRSEMNVSTLELGDSALYLCASSLVGGANTGELFFGEGSRLTVL.

The V call is TRBV18, the J call TRBJ1-5, with 9 positions matching TRBD1. Looked up from germline, CDR1 is KGHSH and CDR2 is LQKENI. The CDR3 length is 15 residues. Trimming removed 3 bases from V and 4 bases from J; junction bases left unmatched: 4. The CDR3, as DNA: TGTGCCAGCTCACCGGGGACAGGGAATAATCAGCCCCAGCATTTT. Encoded protein: CASSPGTGNNQPQHF. Variable domain in full (rest from reference TRBV18 and TRBJ1-5): NAGVMQNPRHLVRRRGQEARLRCSPMKGHSHVYWYRQLPEEGLKFMVYLQKENIIDESGMPKERFSAEFPKEGPSILRIQQVVRGDSAAYFCASSPGTGNNQPQHFGDGTRLSIL.

This chain uses TRBV6-1 with TRBJ2-7; 8 bases align to TRBD1. The CDR3 runs 14 residues. V shed 6 bases and J 3 bases; nucleotides not matched to a gene: 7. Germline CDR1 reads MNHNS; CDR2 reads SASEGT. The CDR3 DNA follows: TGTGCCAGCAGCTCGACAGGGGTGAACTACGAGCAGTACTTC. Amino acid sequence: CASSSTGVNYEQYF.

The CDR3 DNA sequence: TGTGCCTGGGGGGGTGGGACACGGCCTTCCTACGAGCAGTACTTC. This sequence encodes CAWGGGTRPSYEQYF. The chain joins TRBV30 to TRBJ2-5; D is perhaps TRBD1 (6 bases). The tail of the sequence fits TRBJ2-7 better, so the J call may be wrong. The CDR3 totals 15 residues. The germline V gene has CDR1 GTSNPN and CDR2 SVGIG (reference sequence).

This chain uses TRBV18 with TRBJ2-7, with 9 bases identical to TRBD1. The J segment lost 0 bases and the V segment lost 6 bases, leaving 0 bases of the junction unmatched. The CDR3 sequence is 13 residues long. From germline, CDR1 is KGHSH and CDR2 LQKENI. CDR3 amino acids: CASSGQGSYEQYF. The CDR3 DNA is TGTGCCAGCTCGGGACAGGGCTCCTACGAGCAGTACTTC.

This clone is a singleton in its sample. This CDR3 reads CASSVSSYEQYF. The DNA of the CDR3 is TGTGCCAGCAGCGTTAGCTCCTACGAGCAGTACTTC. J is TRBJ2-7 and V is TRBV7-8, with no clear D. Germline CDR1 and CDR2: SGHVS and FQNEAQ. Trimming removed 5 bases from V and 0 bases from J, with 5 bases in between. This CDR3 contains 12 residues. The full variable domain, its missing parts supplied by reference TRBV7-8 and TRBJ2-7, is GAGVSQSPRYKVAKRGQDVALRCDPISGHVSLFWYQQALGQGPEFLTYFQNEAQLDKSGLPSDRFFAERPEGSVSTLKIQRTQQEDSAVYLCASSVSSYEQYFGPGTRLTVT.

The chain is built from TRBV11-3 and TRBJ1-1, with 9 bases fitting TRBD1. V was clipped by 5 bases and J by 4 bases; unmatched bases: 8. From germline, CDR1 is SGHNT and CDR2 YENEEA. The CDR3 has 15 amino acids. The CDR3 loop reads CASSPQGAESTEAFF. The CDR3 DNA sequence: TGTGCCAGCAGCCCACAGGGGGCGGAGAGCACTGAAGCTTTCTTT. Full variable domain (missing parts from reference TRBV11-3 and TRBJ1-1): EAGVVQSPRYKIIEKKQPVAFWCNPISGHNTLYWYLQNLGQGPELLIRYENEEAVDDSQLPKDRFSAERLKGVDSTLKIQPAELGDSAVYLCASSPQGAESTEAFFGQGTRLTVV.

The rearrangement links TRBV5-1 to TRBJ2-7; D might be TRBD2 (5 bases). Germline V gives CDR1 SGHRS, CDR2 YFSETQ. The CDR3 is 15 amino acids. Trimming removed 1 base from V and 3 bases from J, with 14 bases in between. The CDR3 is CASSLFPGELYEQYF. The DNA of the CDR3 is TGCGCCAGCAGCTTGTTCCCCGGGGAGCTCTACGAGCAGTACTTC.

V is TRBV5-1 and J is TRBJ2-1; 7 positions match TRBD2. Trimming cost V 2 bases and J 7 bases; bases outside gene matches: 12. There are 16 residues in the CDR3. Germline V lookup: CDR1 SGHRS, CDR2 YFSETQ. This CDR3 is CASSLPGGGPLNEQFF. CDR3 sequence (DNA): TGCGCCAGCAGCTTACCCGGGGGAGGGCCGCTTAATGAGCAGTTCTTC.

The gene calls are TRBV6-1 and TRBJ2-7; D might be TRBD1 or TRBD2, each matching 5 bases. Trimming took 5 bases from V and 3 from J, leaving 11 bases between them. This CDR3 has 13 amino acids. The germline CDR1 and CDR2 sequences are MNHNS and SASEGT. CDR3 sequence (DNA): TGTGCCAGCAGTACCGGGGCGGGCTACGAGCAGTACTTC. It translates to CASSTGAGYEQYF.

V is TRBV19 and J is TRBJ1-5; D is unresolved. The CDR3 covers 12 residues. Trimming took 7 bases from V and 2 from J, leaving 6 bases between them. Per germline, CDR1 LNHDA and CDR2 SQIVND (reference sequence). CDR3 sequence reads: CASTWGNQPQHF. Written as DNA, the CDR3 is TGTGCCAGTACGTGGGGCAATCAGCCCCAGCATTTT.

The sample holds a few counts of this clone. The sample holds other DNA sequences that translate to the same CDR3. The V gene is TRBV7-9, the J gene TRBJ1-1; D is undetermined. Per germline, CDR1 SEHNR and CDR2 FQNEAQ (reference sequence). The length of the CDR3 is 12 residues. Trimming took off 3 bases at V and 5 bases at J, with 7 bases between the two ends. The CDR3 nucleotides are TGTGCCAGCAGCTTCTTGGGGACTGAAGCTTTCTTT. Protein: CASSFLGTEAFF.

The V gene is TRBV7-9, the J gene TRBJ2-5, with D uncertain. The ends were cut back, 4 bases at V and 5 bases at J, with 8 bases in the middle. CDR3 length: 12 amino acids. CDR1 SEHNR and CDR2 FQNEAQ come from the germline V gene (reference sequence). The CDR3: CASSSTGETQYF. In DNA form, the CDR3 reads TGTGCCAGCAGCTCGACTGGGGAGACCCAGTACTTC.

The chain carries TRBV7-9 and TRBJ2-2; 10 nucleotides agree with TRBD1. After removal of 2 bases from V and 6 bases from J, the junction contained 12 bases not matched to a gene. CDR3 size: 18 residues. Germline V CDR1 and CDR2: SEHNR, FQNEAQ (reference sequence). The CDR3 spells CASSLWTGTGELSGELFF. The CDR3 DNA is TGTGCCAGCAGCTTATGGACCGGGACAGGGGAATTGTCCGGGGAGCTGTTTTTT.

Notes on this clone: This may be a read error, as it is one base from a much larger clone. The chain combines TRBV5-4 with TRBJ2-5, with D possibly TRBD1 on 5 matching bases. Germline V gene lookup returns CDR1 SGHNT and CDR2 YYREEE (reference sequence). Trimming left V 0 bases short and J 2 bases short, with 5 bases between. The CDR3 covers 13 residues. CDR3 protein: CASSLGQQETQYF. The CDR3 coding sequence is TGTGCCAGCAGCTTGGGACAGCAAGAGACCCAGTACTTC. Complete variable domain (other parts from reference TRBV5-4 and TRBJ2-5): ETGVTQSPTHLIKTRGQQVTLRCSSQSGHNTVSWYQQALGQGPQFIFQYYREEENGRGNFPPRFSGLQFPNYSSELNVNALELDDSALYLCASSLGQQETQYFGPGTRLLVL.

The chain couples TRBV29-1 to TRBJ1-4; 9 bases agree with TRBD1. Trimming took 7 bases from V and 8 from J; bases not matched to a gene: 5. This CDR3 region has 12 residues. Germline CDR1 reads SQVTM; CDR2 reads ANQGSEA. This CDR3 reads CSGGQGREKLFF. CDR3 DNA sequence: TGCAGCGGGGGACAGGGACGGGAAAAACTGTTTTTT.